Below are 16 T cell receptor beta chains sequenced from a single sample in a study of shared clonotypes between healthy human individuals. Produced via immunoSEQ multiplex PCR; TCRdb's table is partial and in-frame only. The sample consists of roughly 2,300,000 clones, about 90% of them appearing once. The material sequenced was naive CD4+ T cells from PBMCs. Documented subset: CD45RA+ positively selected. Receptors were obtained from a man aged 18 to 30 in good health. Some clones in this sample may be carry-over from other donors' samples.

The chain uses TRBV29-1 and TRBJ2-7, with 8 bases that match TRBD2. CDR1 is SQVTM and CDR2 is ANQGSEA in the germline V gene. The CDR3 is 13 amino acids. V gave up 3 bases and J gave up 5 bases; unmatched junction bases: 6. CDR3 sequence (DNA): TGCAGCGTTGACACTAGCGGCCGCGACGAGCAGTACTTC. Its protein is CSVDTSGRDEQYF.

The chain joins TRBV7-3 to TRBJ2-7; TRBD2 might be the D (5 bases). The CDR3 has 16 residues. CDR1 SGHTA and CDR2 FQGTGA come from the germline V gene. Trimming took 2 bases from V and 3 from J, leaving 17 bases between them. The CDR3 is CASSLFEWVGSYEQYF. CDR3 nucleotide sequence: TGTGCCAGCAGCTTATTTGAGTGGGTGGGGAGCTACGAGCAGTACTTC.

In the case of this clone: Additional DNA sequences in this sample encode the identical CDR3. The chain is built from TRBV29-1 and TRBJ2-1; D unclear. Germline values: CDR1 SQVTM, CDR2 ANQGSEA. V lost 4 bases to trimming and J lost 4 bases, with 8 bases between them. CDR3 length: 12 residues. CDR3: CSVGRGYNEQFF. CDR3 DNA sequence: TGCAGCGTTGGTCGCGGATACAATGAGCAGTTCTTC.

This sequence joins TRBV5-1 and TRBJ1-2; 11 nucleotides align to TRBD1. The V gene end was trimmed by 6 bases and the J gene end by 6 bases; junction bases not matched to a gene: 7. CDR1 is SGHRS and CDR2 is YFSETQ in the germline V gene. The CDR3 runs to 14 residues. CDR3 loop: CASTGTGGGHGYTF. CDR3 in DNA: TGCGCCAGCACCGGGACAGGGGGAGGTCATGGCTACACCTTC.

The V gene is TRBV2, the J gene TRBJ1-1; D unclear. This CDR3 region has 13 residues. CDR1 is SNHLY, CDR2 FYNNEI, per germline. V lost 5 bases to trimming and J lost 1 base, with 8 bases between them. CDR3 DNA sequence: TGTGCCAGCAGTAAGGACCAGAACACTGAAGCTTTCTTT. Translated, it gives CASSKDQNTEAFF. The full variable domain, in which reference TRBV2 and TRBJ1-1 provide the parts outside the CDR3, is EPEVTQTPSHQVTQMGQEVILRCVPISNHLYFYWYRQILGQKVEFLVSFYNNEISEKSEIFDDQFSVERPDGSNFTLKIRSTKLEDSAMYFCASSKDQNTEAFFGQGTRLTVV.

V gene TRBV29-1 combines with J gene TRBJ2-1; a possible D gene is TRBD1 (5 bases). Germline lookup yields CDR1 SQVTM and CDR2 ANQGSEA. CDR3 size: 10 residues. V lost 7 bases and J lost 7, with 8 bases in between. CDR3 nucleotide sequence: TGCAGCGGCAGGGTGAATGAGCAGTTCTTC. Translating gives CSGRVNEQFF.

The V and J genes are TRBV7-9 and TRBJ2-7; TRBD2 is a possible D gene (7 bases). Germline V lookup: CDR1 SEHNR, CDR2 FQNEAQ (reference sequence). This CDR3 has 14 residues. Trimming removed 7 bases at V and 4 bases at J, with 17 bases between. The CDR3, as DNA: TGTGCCAGCACCCAGAGGGGGGGTGGGTACGAGCAGTACTTC. This gives the protein CASTQRGGGYEQYF.

The rearrangement links TRBV5-8 to TRBJ1-5, with D perhaps matching TRBD1 (6 bases). Deletions cut 0 bases from V and 3 bases from J, with 25 bases between. The CDR3 has 20 residues. Germline values: CDR1 SGHTS, CDR2 YDEGEE. The chain's CDR3 is CASSLGVAGAYLLFNQPQHF. Written as DNA, the CDR3 is TGTGCCAGCAGCTTGGGAGTCGCAGGGGCCTACCTTCTCTTCAATCAGCCCCAGCATTTT.

This chain connects TRBV6-5 to TRBJ1-5; TRBD1 might be the D (5 bases). CDR3 length: 15 amino acids. The germline V gene encodes CDR1 MNHEY and CDR2 SVGAGI. Trimming shortened V by 5 bases and J by 1 base, and 12 bases separated the two germline ends. CDR3 sequence: CASSIDSRSNQPQHF. The CDR3, as DNA: TGTGCCAGCAGTATAGACAGCAGGAGCAATCAGCCCCAGCATTTT.

V and J are TRBV6-5 and TRBJ2-1; no firm D call. Germline lookup yields CDR1 MNHEY and CDR2 SVGAGI. V lost 1 base to trimming and J lost 10 bases, with 17 bases between them. The CDR3 contains 15 residues. The CDR3 protein is CASSYWESGLAEQFF. CDR3 coding DNA: TGTGCCAGCAGTTACTGGGAAAGTGGTTTGGCGGAGCAGTTCTTC.

The chain joins TRBV4-1 to TRBJ2-2, with TRBD2 identical over 11 bases. This CDR3 has 17 residues. With V trimmed by 0 bases and J by 0 bases, 0 bases remained unmatched. From germline, CDR1 is MGHRA and CDR2 YSYEKL. This chain's CDR3 is CASSQETSGANTGELFF. CDR3 bases: TGCGCCAGCAGCCAAGAGACTAGCGGGGCGAACACCGGGGAGCTGTTTTTT.

The chain recombines TRBV10-1 with TRBJ2-7, with TRBD2 matching 11 bases. Germline CDR1 WNHNN, CDR2 SYGVQD (reference sequence). V trimming: 5 bases; J trimming: 2 bases; junction bases outside the gene matches: 5. The CDR3 runs to 15 residues. CDR3 DNA: TGCGCCAGCAGTCCGGGACTAGCGGAAACCTACGAGCAGTACTTC. Residues: CASSPGLAETYEQYF.

This clone was counted once. The chain links TRBV6-6 to TRBJ2-7, with D unresolved. Germline V lookup: CDR1 MNHNY, CDR2 SVGAGI (reference sequence). The CDR3 is made up of 13 amino acids. Deletions cut 0 bases from V and 6 bases from J, with 9 bases between. The CDR3, as DNA: TGTGCCAGCAGTTACTCCGGGTCTCTCGAGCAGTACTTC. Translating it yields CASSYSGSLEQYF.

The chain carries TRBV11-2 and TRBJ2-1; D remains unclear. V was shortened by 1 base and J by 6 bases, with 7 bases between the two germline ends. The CDR3 consists of 13 residues. CDR1 is SGHAT and CDR2 is FQNNGV in the germline V gene. The CDR3 loop is CASSLAALNEQFF. In nucleotides, the CDR3 is TGTGCCAGCAGCTTAGCAGCGCTCAATGAGCAGTTCTTC.

A single count supports this clone. V gene TRBV7-2 combines with J gene TRBJ1-3; D gene uncertain. Germline CDR1 and CDR2: SGHTA and FQGNSA. V was shortened by 3 bases and J by 0 bases, with 12 bases between the two germline ends. The CDR3 covers 16 residues. CDR3 amino acids: CASSFRSQGSGNTIYF. CDR3 DNA: TGTGCCAGCAGCTTTAGGTCGCAAGGCTCTGGAAACACCATATATTTT.

This chain joins TRBV7-3 and TRBJ2-6; TRBD1 aligns across 7 bases. CDR3 length: 16 amino acids. Germline V gives CDR1 SGHTA, CDR2 FQGTGA. V lost 4 bases and J lost 1; bases outside the gene matches: 4. CDR3 sequence reads: CASSYPTGSGANVLTF. The DNA of the CDR3 is TGTGCCAGCAGCTACCCGACAGGGTCTGGGGCCAACGTCCTGACTTTC.